This T cell receptor beta chain stems from a study of T cells in Graves' hyperthyroidism and ophthalmopathy. This clonotype was observed many times. The CDR3 covers 14 residues. Trimming took off 6 bases at V and 2 bases at J, with 13 bases between the two ends. CDR1 is LGHDT and CDR2 is YNNKEL in the germline V gene (reference sequence). TCR beta CDR3 regions were amplified from RNA. Initially, a first-round RT-PCR of the TCR CDR3 employed the HTBI primer set. TCRdb reprocessed the multiplex PCR reads via MiXCR and lists one record per CDR3 protein. The table includes approximately 320,000 distinct CDR3 sequences, roughly 17% detected once.

The source of this sequence is a man in his thirties or forties with Graves' hyperthyroidism. Sequences were obtained from blood. This chain joins TRBV3-1 and TRBJ2-5, with D perhaps assigned TRBD1 or TRBD2 (5 bases each). CDR3 in DNA: TGTGCCAGCAGACCTCCGGGACGGCAAGAGACCCAGTACTTC. Protein sequence: CASRPPGRQETQYF.